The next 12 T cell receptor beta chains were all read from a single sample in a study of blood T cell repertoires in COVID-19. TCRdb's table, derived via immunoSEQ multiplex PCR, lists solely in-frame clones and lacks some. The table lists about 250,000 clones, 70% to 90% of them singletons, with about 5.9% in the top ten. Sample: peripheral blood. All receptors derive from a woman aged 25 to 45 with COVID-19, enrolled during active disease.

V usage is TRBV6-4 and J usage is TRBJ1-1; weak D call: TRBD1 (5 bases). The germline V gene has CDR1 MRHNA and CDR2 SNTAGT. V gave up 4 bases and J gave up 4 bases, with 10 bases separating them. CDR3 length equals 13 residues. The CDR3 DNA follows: TGTGCCAGCAGTGCGACAGTTTCCACTGAAGCTTTCTTT. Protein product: CASSATVSTEAFF.

This CDR3 is CASKPAGGINEQFF. CDR3 in DNA: TGTGCCAGCAAACCAGCGGGGGGGATCAATGAGCAGTTCTTC. V is TRBV2 and J is TRBJ2-1; 10 bases fit TRBD2. Germline V gene sequence: CDR1 SNHLY, CDR2 FYNNEI. Trimming removed 7 bases from V and 6 bases from J; junction bases left unmatched: 6. This CDR3 is built from 14 residues.

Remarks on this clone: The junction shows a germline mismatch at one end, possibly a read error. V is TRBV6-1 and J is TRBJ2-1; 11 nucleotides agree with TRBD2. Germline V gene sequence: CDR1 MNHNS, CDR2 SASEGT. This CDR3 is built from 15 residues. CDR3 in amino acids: CASSEGLAGGNEQFF. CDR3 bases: TGTGCCAGCAGCGAAGGGCTAGCGGGAGGAAATGAGCAGTTCTTC.

The CDR3 region has the DNA TGTGCCACCCGACAGGACACAGATACGCAGTATTTT. Residues: CATRQDTDTQYF. The V and J genes are TRBV24-1 and TRBJ2-3, with a possible D match to TRBD1 (6 bases). Trimming stripped 9 bases from V and 2 bases from J, with 8 bases between. The CDR3 is 12 amino acids. The germline V gene encodes CDR1 KGHDR and CDR2 SFDVKD.

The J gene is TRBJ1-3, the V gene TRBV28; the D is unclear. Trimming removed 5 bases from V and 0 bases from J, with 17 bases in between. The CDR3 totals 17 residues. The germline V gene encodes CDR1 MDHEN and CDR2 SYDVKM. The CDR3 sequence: CASSPRYSSPSGNTIYF. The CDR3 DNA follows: TGTGCCAGCAGTCCGAGATACTCTTCACCCTCTGGAAACACCATATATTTT.

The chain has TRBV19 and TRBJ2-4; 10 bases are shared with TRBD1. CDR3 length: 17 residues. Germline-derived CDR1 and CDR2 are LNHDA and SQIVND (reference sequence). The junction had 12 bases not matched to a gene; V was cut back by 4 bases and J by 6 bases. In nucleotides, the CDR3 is TGTGCCAGTAGTACCTCCAGAGGGACAGGGGACCGAAACATTCAGTACTTC. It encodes CASSTSRGTGDRNIQYF.

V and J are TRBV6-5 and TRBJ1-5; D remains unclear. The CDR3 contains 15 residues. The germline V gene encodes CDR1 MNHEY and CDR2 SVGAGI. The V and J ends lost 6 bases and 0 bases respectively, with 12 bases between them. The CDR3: CASRLREVSNQPQHF. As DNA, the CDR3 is TGTGCCAGCAGGCTACGGGAGGTTAGCAATCAGCCCCAGCATTTT.

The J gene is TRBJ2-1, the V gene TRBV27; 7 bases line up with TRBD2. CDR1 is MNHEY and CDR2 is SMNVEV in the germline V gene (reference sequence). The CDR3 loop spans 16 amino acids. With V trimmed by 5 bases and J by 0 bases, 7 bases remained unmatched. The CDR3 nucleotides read TGTGCCAGCAGTCTCAAGCGGGGCAGCTCCTACAATGAGCAGTTCTTC. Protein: CASSLKRGSSYNEQFF.

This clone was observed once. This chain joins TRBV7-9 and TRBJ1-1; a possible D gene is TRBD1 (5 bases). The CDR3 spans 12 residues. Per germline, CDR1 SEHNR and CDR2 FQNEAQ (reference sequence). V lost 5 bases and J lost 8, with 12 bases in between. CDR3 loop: CASSVIRTEAFF. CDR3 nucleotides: TGTGCCAGCAGCGTTATACGGACAGAAGCTTTCTTT.

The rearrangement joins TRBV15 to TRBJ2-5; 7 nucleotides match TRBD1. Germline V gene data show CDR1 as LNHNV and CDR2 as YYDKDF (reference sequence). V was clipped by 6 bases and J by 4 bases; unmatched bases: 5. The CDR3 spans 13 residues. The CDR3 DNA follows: TGTGCCACCAGTGGTAACAGGGGAGAGACCCAGTACTTC. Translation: CATSGNRGETQYF.

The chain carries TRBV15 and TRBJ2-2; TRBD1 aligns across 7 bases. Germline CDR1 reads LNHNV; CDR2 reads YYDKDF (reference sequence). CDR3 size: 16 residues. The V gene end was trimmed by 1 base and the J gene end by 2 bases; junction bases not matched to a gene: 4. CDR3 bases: TGTGCCACCAGCAGAGTCAACAGGGGCAACACCGGGGAGCTGTTTTTT. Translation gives CATSRVNRGNTGELFF. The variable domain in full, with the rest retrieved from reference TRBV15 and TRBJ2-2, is DAMVIQNPRYQVTQFGKPVTLSCSQTLNHNVMYWYQQKSSQAPKLLFHYYDKDFNNEADTPDNFQSRRPNTSFCFLDIRSPGLGDTAMYLCATSRVNRGNTGELFFGEGSRLTVL.

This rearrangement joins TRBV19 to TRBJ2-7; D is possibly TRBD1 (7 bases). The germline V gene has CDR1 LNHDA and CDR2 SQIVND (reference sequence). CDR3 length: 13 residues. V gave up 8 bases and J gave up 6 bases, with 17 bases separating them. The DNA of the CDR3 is TGTGCCAGTTCCCTTACAGGGGAGGTCGAGCAGTACTTC. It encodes CASSLTGEVEQYF.